Sequencing of this T cell receptor (beta chain) was carried out in a study of OX40 agonist ivuxolimab in advanced cancers. Study-level information: Prior anti-PD-1, anti-PD-L1 or anti-CTLA-4 therapy did not bar entry, and 40% had some.

Comments on this clone: The antigen remains unidentified.

Using immunoSEQ multiplex PCR, the repertoire was profiled, and TCRdb retains in-frame clones only, with some absent. This table holds more than 70,000 clones, about four fifths found once. Drawing of blood for sampling happened at baseline, at cycle 4 day 1, and at cycle 7 day 1. Overall study results and limits: Still undetermined is the antigen specificity of the expanded peripheral T cells. More expanded clones were seen, on average, in CD8+ T cells than in CD4+.

The CDR3 sequence is 14 residues long. Trimming removed 1 base at V and 9 bases at J, with 13 bases between. The germline V gene has CDR1 SGHVS and CDR2 FQNEAQ. V usage is TRBV7-8 and J usage is TRBJ1-5; D not resolved. The source is an adult with an advanced solid tumor such as melanoma, head and neck, liver or kidney cancer. This specimen consisted of CD4+ or CD8+ T cells sorted from blood, obtained in a trial of the OX40 agonist ivuxolimab. The CDR3, as DNA: TGTGCCAGCAGCTTAGAAGCTAGCGGTGGGCCCCAGCATTTT. This codes for CASSLEASGGPQHF.